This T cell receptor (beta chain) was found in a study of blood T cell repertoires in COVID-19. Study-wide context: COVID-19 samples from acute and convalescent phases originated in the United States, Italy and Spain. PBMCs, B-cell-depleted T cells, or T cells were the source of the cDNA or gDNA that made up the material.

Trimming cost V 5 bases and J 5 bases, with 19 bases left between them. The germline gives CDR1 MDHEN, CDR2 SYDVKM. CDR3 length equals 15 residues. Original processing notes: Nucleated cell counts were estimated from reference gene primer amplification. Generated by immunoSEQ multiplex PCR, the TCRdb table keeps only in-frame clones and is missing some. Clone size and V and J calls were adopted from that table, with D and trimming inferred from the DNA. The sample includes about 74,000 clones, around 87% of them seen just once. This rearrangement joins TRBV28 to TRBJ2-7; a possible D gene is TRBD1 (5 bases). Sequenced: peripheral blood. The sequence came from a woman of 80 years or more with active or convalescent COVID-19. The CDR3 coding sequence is TGTGCCAGCAGTCCCCCGGACAACTCAGTAAACGAGCAGTACTTC. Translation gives CASSPPDNSVNEQYF. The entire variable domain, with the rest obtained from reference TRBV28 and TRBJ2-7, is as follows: DVKVTQSSRYLVKRTGEKVFLECVQDMDHENMFWYRQDPGLGLRLIYFSYDVKMKEKGDIPEGYSVSREKKERFSLILESASTNQTSMYLCASSPPDNSVNEQYFGPGTRLTVT.